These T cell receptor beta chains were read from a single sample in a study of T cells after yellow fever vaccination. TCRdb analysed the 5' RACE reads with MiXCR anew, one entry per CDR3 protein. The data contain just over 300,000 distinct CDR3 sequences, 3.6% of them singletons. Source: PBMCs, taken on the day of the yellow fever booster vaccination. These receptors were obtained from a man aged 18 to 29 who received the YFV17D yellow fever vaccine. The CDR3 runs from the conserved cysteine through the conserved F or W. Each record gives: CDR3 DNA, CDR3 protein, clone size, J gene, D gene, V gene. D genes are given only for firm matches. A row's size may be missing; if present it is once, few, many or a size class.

DNA: TGTGCCAGCAGCTTAGGGCGGAAGGGTGATACGCAGTATTTT; CDR3: CASSLGRKGDTQYF; size: few; J: TRBJ2-3; D: .; V: TRBV7-2
DNA: TGTGCCAGTAGTCCCCGGACAGGGGGGAGCATTCAGTACTTC; CDR3: CASSPRTGGSIQYF; size: .; J: TRBJ2-4; D: TRBD1; V: TRBV19
DNA: TGCAGTGCTTCAGCGGGGGGCGACACAGATACGCAGTATTTT; CDR3: CSASAGGDTDTQYF; size: .; J: TRBJ2-3; D: TRBD2; V: TRBV20-1
DNA: TGTGCCAGTAGGGACAGGGGTCTTAGCAATCAGCCCCAGCATTTT; CDR3: CASRDRGLSNQPQHF; size: few; J: TRBJ1-5; D: TRBD1; V: TRBV19
DNA: TGTGCCACCTCCAGGCAGGGGGATCAAGAGACCCAGTACTTC; CDR3: CATSRQGDQETQYF; size: many; J: TRBJ2-5; D: TRBD1; V: TRBV24-1
DNA: TGTGCCAGCAGCAAACAGGTCGTCAGCACTGAAGCTTTCTTT; CDR3: CASSKQVVSTEAFF; size: .; J: TRBJ1-1; D: .; V: TRBV6-5
DNA: TGCGCCAGCAGTCAGAGATTAGGACAGGGGACCGGGGAGCTGTTTTTT; CDR3: CASSQRLGQGTGELFF; size: .; J: TRBJ2-2; D: TRBD1; V: TRBV4-3
DNA: TGTGCCAGCAGCTTCGGACAGGGGATGGGCTACACCTTC; CDR3: CASSFGQGMGYTF; size: .; J: TRBJ1-2; D: TRBD1; V: TRBV7-9
DNA: TGCGCCAGCAGCTTGGACAGGACCACAGATACGCAGTATTTT; CDR3: CASSLDRTTDTQYF; size: many; J: TRBJ2-3; D: .; V: TRBV5-1
DNA: TGTGCCAGCAGTTTATTGGAAAGCTCCTACAATGAGCAGTTCTTC; CDR3: CASSLLESSYNEQFF; size: many; J: TRBJ2-1; D: .; V: TRBV27
DNA: TGTGCCTGGAGTCTGGTGGGGAGGGAAAAACTGTTTTTT; CDR3: CAWSLVGREKLFF; size: .; J: TRBJ1-4; D: .; V: TRBV30
DNA: TGCAGTGCTAGAGACTGGTTCTTGGGCTATGGCTACACCTTC; CDR3: CSARDWFLGYGYTF; size: few; J: TRBJ1-2; D: .; V: TRBV20-1
DNA: TGTGCCAGCAGCCCAAGGGTGTGGTGGGCTTTCTTT; CDR3: CASSPRVWWAFF; size: .; J: TRBJ1-1; D: .; V: TRBV7-3
DNA: TGTGCCAGCAGCGGGGGTAGGGCGCAGAGCTCCTATAATTCACCCCTCCACTTT; CDR3: CASSGGRAQSSYNSPLHF; size: few; J: TRBJ1-6; D: .; V: TRBV7-9
DNA: TGCAGCGGAAAGCTACTAGCGGGGATAGATACGCAGTATTTT; CDR3: CSGKLLAGIDTQYF; size: many; J: TRBJ2-3; D: TRBD2; V: TRBV29-1
DNA: TGTGCCAGCAGCCCTGGACAAGACTATCAGCCCCAGCATTTT; CDR3: CASSPGQDYQPQHF; size: .; J: TRBJ1-5; D: .; V: TRBV7-9
DNA: TGTGCCAGCAGCTTATTTATCGACGGCGAGACCCAGTACTTC; CDR3: CASSLFIDGETQYF; size: few; J: TRBJ2-5; D: .; V: TRBV7-8
DNA: TGTGCCAGCAGCTCTCTCCGGGACAGGGTTGCCGGGGCCAACGTCCTGACTTTC; CDR3: CASSSLRDRVAGANVLTF; size: few; J: TRBJ2-6; D: TRBD1; V: TRBV11-2
DNA: TGTGCCAGCAGCTCCCCTCAGAGCGGGGTTCGAGATACGCAGTATTTT; CDR3: CASSSPQSGVRDTQYF; size: .; J: TRBJ2-3; D: TRBD2; V: TRBV7-2
DNA: TGTGCCAGCAGCTTCCCGGGACAGGGCCCGGAGCAGTACTTC; CDR3: CASSFPGQGPEQYF; size: many; J: TRBJ2-7; D: TRBD1; V: TRBV7-9
DNA: TGTGCCAGCAGTCCCTCTATCTTCGGGAATTCACCCCTCCACTTT; CDR3: CASSPSIFGNSPLHF; size: few; J: TRBJ1-6; D: .; V: TRBV6-6
DNA: TGTGCCAGCAGCCTCCGGTTAGGGACCCAGTACTTC; CDR3: CASSLRLGTQYF; size: .; J: TRBJ2-5; D: .; V: TRBV13
DNA: TGCGCCAGCAGCTACCGCTCCTACAATGAGCAGTTCTTC; CDR3: CASSYRSYNEQFF; size: many; J: TRBJ2-1; D: .; V: TRBV5-1
DNA: TGTGCCATCAGTGTAGACAGCAATCAGCCCCAGCATTTT; CDR3: CAISVDSNQPQHF; size: .; J: TRBJ1-5; D: .; V: TRBV10-3
DNA: TGTGCCAGCTCACCACCGACGGCGGAGACCCAGTACTTC; CDR3: CASSPPTAETQYF; size: many; J: TRBJ2-5; D: .; V: TRBV18
DNA: TGTGCCAGCAGTTACTCCGGGGTTGCGGCTGGCTACACCTTC; CDR3: CASSYSGVAAGYTF; size: few; J: TRBJ1-2; D: .; V: TRBV6-2/TRBV6-3
DNA: TGTGCCAGCAGCTCCGACAGGGGGCTGTACACTGAAGCTTTCTTT; CDR3: CASSSDRGLYTEAFF; size: few; J: TRBJ1-1; D: TRBD1; V: TRBV7-9
DNA: TGCGCCAGCAGCCAAGTAATGGGTTCCATGAACACTGAAGCTTTCTTT; CDR3: CASSQVMGSMNTEAFF; size: many; J: TRBJ1-1; D: .; V: TRBV4-3
DNA: TGCGCCAGCAGCTCGACAGGGGCCTTCACAGATACGCAGTATTTT; CDR3: CASSSTGAFTDTQYF; size: few; J: TRBJ2-3; D: TRBD1; V: TRBV5-1
DNA: TGCAGTGCTAGCGGCAAAAGCTCCTATAATTCACCCCTCCACTTT; CDR3: CSASGKSSYNSPLHF; size: many; J: TRBJ1-6; D: .; V: TRBV20-1
DNA: TGTGCCAGCTCACCTCGGGACAGGGGAACCTTGGAAAATGAAAAACTGTTTTTT; CDR3: CASSPRDRGTLENEKLFF; size: many; J: TRBJ1-4; D: TRBD1; V: TRBV18
DNA: TGCAGCGCCGCCACTAGCGGGGGGGCCTACGAGCAGTACTTC; CDR3: CSAATSGGAYEQYF; size: many; J: TRBJ2-7; D: TRBD2; V: TRBV20-1
DNA: TGTGCCAGCCACGTACGGGGCGCGCAAGAGACCCAGTACTTC; CDR3: CASHVRGAQETQYF; size: many; J: TRBJ2-5; D: .; V: TRBV7-2
DNA: TGTGCCAGTAGTACAAAGTTTCAAGGACCGTCCCAACGAAACACTGAAGCTTTCTTT; CDR3: CASSTKFQGPSQRNTEAFF; size: .; J: TRBJ1-1; D: .; V: TRBV19
DNA: TGTGCCATCAGTGAACAGGGGTTAGTCCACAATGAGCAGTTCTTC; CDR3: CAISEQGLVHNEQFF; size: .; J: TRBJ2-1; D: TRBD1; V: TRBV10-3
DNA: TGTGCCAGCAGTTTAGGGCGGCCTACCTTC; CDR3: CASSLGRPTF; size: many; J: TRBJ1-2; D: .; V: TRBV12-3/TRBV12-4
DNA: TGTGCCCCCGGAGGCAATCAGCCCCAGCATTTT; CDR3: CAPGGNQPQHF; size: .; J: TRBJ1-5; D: .; V: TRBV6-4
DNA: TGCAGCACCCACCCGACTAGCGATACAGATACGCAGTATTTT; CDR3: CSTHPTSDTDTQYF; size: .; J: TRBJ2-3; D: TRBD2; V: TRBV29-1
DNA: TGTGCCATCGGACGGACGGAGACCCAGTACTTC; CDR3: CAIGRTETQYF; size: many; J: TRBJ2-5; D: .; V: TRBV6-2/TRBV6-3
DNA: TGTGCCAGCAGGGAATCAGGGAACACTGAAGCTTTCTTT; CDR3: CASRESGNTEAFF; size: many; J: TRBJ1-1; D: .; V: TRBV7-9
DNA: TGTGCCAGCAGCTTAGCCCCTACACTAGTTTTGAGGGCAGATACGCAGTATTTT; CDR3: CASSLAPTLVLRADTQYF; size: few; J: TRBJ2-3; D: .; V: TRBV7-8
DNA: TGCAGTGCCCGAGGGACGCGGGTGGAGTTCTTC; CDR3: CSARGTRVEFF; size: many; J: TRBJ2-1; D: .; V: TRBV20-1
DNA: TGTGCCAGCATCGATTACGGGGGGGGCTACACCTTC; CDR3: CASIDYGGGYTF; size: .; J: TRBJ1-2; D: .; V: TRBV7-2
DNA: TGTGCCAGCAGCTTAACTAGTTTCGAGACCCAGTACTTC; CDR3: CASSLTSFETQYF; size: few; J: TRBJ2-5; D: .; V: TRBV7-3
DNA: TGTGCCAGCAGCATAGGGGGGCCTGGCTACACCTTC; CDR3: CASSIGGPGYTF; size: few; J: TRBJ1-2; D: .; V: TRBV11-2
DNA: TGCGCCAGCAGCCAAGATGGCGACACACCCCTCCACTTT; CDR3: CASSQDGDTPLHF; size: few; J: TRBJ1-6; D: .; V: TRBV4-3
DNA: TGTGCCAGCTCACCTTCGGACAGGCCGCTCGGAAACACCATATATTTT; CDR3: CASSPSDRPLGNTIYF; size: many; J: TRBJ1-3; D: TRBD1; V: TRBV18
DNA: TGTGCCAGCAGTTTGAGAGGCCCCCACAATGAGCAGTTCTTC; CDR3: CASSLRGPHNEQFF; size: .; J: TRBJ2-1; D: .; V: TRBV12-3/TRBV12-4
DNA: TGCGCCAGCAGCTTGGCTTCGGAGCGGACTGAAGCTTTCTTT; CDR3: CASSLASERTEAFF; size: few; J: TRBJ1-1; D: .; V: TRBV5-1
DNA: TGTGCCAGCAGCTTACCTGGGGGGGTAAAAGAGACCCAGTACTTC; CDR3: CASSLPGGVKETQYF; size: few; J: TRBJ2-5; D: TRBD2; V: TRBV7-2